The text below deals with one T cell receptor beta chain. This sample was included in a study of OX40 agonist ivuxolimab in advanced cancers. Looked up from germline, CDR1 is MNHNY and CDR2 is SVGAGI (reference sequence). The CDR3 totals 13 residues. The assay was immunoSEQ multiplex PCR, and TCRdb's table has in-frame clones only and misses some. The sample contains tens of thousands of clones, 81% of which appear only once. This clonotype originated in an adult with an advanced solid tumor such as melanoma, head and neck, liver or kidney cancer. The genes are TRBV6-6 and TRBJ2-5, with TRBD2 as a possible D gene (6 bases). The J call is in doubt because the DNA end fits TRBJ2-7 better. Here the sequenced sample was CD4+ or CD8+ T cells sorted from blood, taken in a trial of the OX40 agonist ivuxolimab. The CDR3 DNA sequence: TGTGCCAGCAGTTATGGGGGGAGTTACGAGCAGTACTTC. Protein sequence: CASSYGGSYEQYF.